These 8 T cell receptor beta chains originate from one sample sequenced in a study of blood T cells in healthy people across ages. Primers used in a second PCR of about 7 to 11 cycles were a sample-barcoded 5' primer and a J-beta primer mix. TCRdb used MiXCR to reprocess the 5' RACE reads, holding one entry per CDR3 protein. The sample has about 970,000 distinct CDR3 sequences, around 54% seen once. Sequenced: blood. Source of these receptors: a woman aged 60-75 years in good health.

This clonotype was counted only a few times. This chain links TRBV5-1 with TRBJ1-1, with D unresolved. V gave up 4 bases and J gave up 0 bases, with 13 bases separating them. This CDR3 is built from 15 residues. The germline CDR1 and CDR2 sequences are SGHRS and YFSETQ. This CDR3 is CASSPSLTVNTEAFF. As DNA, the CDR3 is TGCGCCAGCAGCCCGAGCCTGACGGTGAACACTGAAGCTTTCTTT.

The rearrangement joins TRBV28 to TRBJ2-3; 8 positions match TRBD1. Trimming took 8 bases from V and 5 from J; bases not matched to a gene: 9. Germline loops: CDR1 MDHEN, CDR2 SYDVKM. The CDR3 is 14 residues long. The CDR3 region has the DNA TGTGCCAGCGGCCGGAGCAGGGGGCAAGATACGCAGTATTTT. Translation: CASGRSRGQDTQYF.

The CDR3 sequence: CASSDLRGGRTQYF. CDR3 nucleotide sequence: TGTGCCAGCAGTGATCTCAGGGGTGGGCGTACGCAGTATTTT. V usage is TRBV6-1 and J usage is TRBJ2-3; D might be TRBD1 (6 bases). CDR1 MNHNS and CDR2 SASEGT come from the germline V gene. The V gene lost 3 bases and the J gene lost 8 bases, with 15 bases spanning the gap. The CDR3 has 14 amino acids.

V usage is TRBV29-1 and J usage is TRBJ2-4, with 9 nucleotides matching TRBD2. The J call may be incorrect, as the DNA end agrees better with TRBJ2-7. The germline gives CDR1 SQVTM, CDR2 ANQGSEA. The CDR3 has 13 residues. The CDR3 nucleotides read TGCAGCGCCGGGAGCGGGAGGTTTAGCGAGCAGTACTTC. This codes for CSAGSGRFSEQYF.

The CDR3 region has the DNA TGCGCCAGCAGATCTAGCTCGGGACAAAGGAGCTATGGCTACACCTTC. Encoded protein: CASRSSSGQRSYGYTF. The chain joins TRBV5-1 to TRBJ1-2, with a tentative D call TRBD1 (6 bases). V dropped 5 bases and J dropped 4 bases, with 21 bases sitting between them. CDR3 size: 16 residues. CDR1 is SGHRS, CDR2 YFSETQ, per germline.

This clonotype has only a few counts. DNA of the CDR3: TGCAGTGCTAGTTTTCGGGGGAGTCGAGAGACCCAGTACTTC. This sequence encodes CSASFRGSRETQYF. The chain employs TRBV20-1 and TRBJ2-5; possibly TRBD2 for D (6 bases). The CDR3 is 14 amino acids. CDR1 and CDR2 from the germline V gene are DFQATT and SNEGSKA (reference sequence). V lost 3 bases, J lost 4 bases, and 15 bases lay in between.

There are a few counts of this clonotype. This sequence joins TRBV25-1 and TRBJ2-7; the D call may be TRBD1 or TRBD2 (5 bases each). The CDR3 is 14 amino acids. The germline CDR1 and CDR2 sequences are MGHDK and SYGVNS. V gave up 5 bases and J gave up 6 bases, with 17 bases separating them. CDR3 region: CASSPSTGPGEQYF. Here the CDR3 DNA reads TGTGCCAGCAGTCCCTCGACGGGGCCGGGCGAGCAGTACTTC.

This clonotype was picked up one time. This chain uses TRBV4-1 with TRBJ2-1, with D hard to call. The length of the CDR3 is 13 residues. The V end lost 2 bases, the J end lost 6 bases, and 8 bases lay between the germline ends. Looked up from germline, CDR1 is MGHRA and CDR2 is YSYEKL. The CDR3 sequence is CASSQRGLNEQFF. For the CDR3, the DNA is TGCGCCAGCAGCCAACGTGGTCTCAATGAGCAGTTCTTC.